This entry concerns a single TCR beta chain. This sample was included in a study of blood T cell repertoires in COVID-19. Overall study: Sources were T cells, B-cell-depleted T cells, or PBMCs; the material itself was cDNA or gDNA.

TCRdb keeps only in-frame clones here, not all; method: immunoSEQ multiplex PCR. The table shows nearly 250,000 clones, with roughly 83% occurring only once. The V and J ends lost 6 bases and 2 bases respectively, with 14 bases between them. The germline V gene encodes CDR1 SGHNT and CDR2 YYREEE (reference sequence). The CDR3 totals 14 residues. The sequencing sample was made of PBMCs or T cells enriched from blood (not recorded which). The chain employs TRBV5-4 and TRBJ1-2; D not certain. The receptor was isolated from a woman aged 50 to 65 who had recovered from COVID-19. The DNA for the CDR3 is TGTGCCAGCAACCCAGGCAGGTCGAACTATGGCTACACCTTC. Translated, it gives CASNPGRSNYGYTF.